The rows below give T cell receptor beta chains drawn from one sample of a study of blood T cells in healthy people across ages. TCRdb analysed the 5' RACE reads with MiXCR anew, one entry per CDR3 protein. The sample lists 800,000 or so distinct CDR3 sequences, just under 25% occurring once. These data were likewise used in another study, on T cells of mothers and their children.

Material for sequencing was blood. These receptor sequences come from a boy under 18 in good health. The CDR3 runs from the conserved cysteine through the conserved F or W. A D gene is named only where the DNA matches it firmly. The size entry is marked missing in some rows and otherwise reads once, few, many or a size class.

V gene	clone size	D gene	J gene	CDR3 length	CDR3 DNA	CDR3 protein
TRBV9	NA	NA	TRBJ2-7	14	TGTACCAGCAGCGTAGGAGGGGGCAATCGCGAGCAGTACTTC	CTSSVGGGNREQYF
TRBV29-1	many	TRBD2	TRBJ2-4	13	TGCAGCGCAGGGACTAGGGGAGAAAACATTCAGTACTTC	CSAGTRGENIQYF
TRBV12-3/TRBV12-4	NA	TRBD2	TRBJ2-3	16	TGTGCCAGCGCTAGCGGGGGGGCGGGGTGGACAGATACGCAGTATTTT	CASASGGAGWTDTQYF
TRBV27	NA	NA	TRBJ1-4	14	TGTGCCAGCAGTTTATCGGGCGGGGAGGGAAAACTGTTTTTT	CASSLSGGEGKLFF
TRBV6-1	many	TRBD2	TRBJ2-1	14	TGTGCCAGCTTAGCGGGAGACCCCTACAATGAGCAGTTCTTC	CASLAGDPYNEQFF
TRBV6-2/TRBV6-3	few	NA	TRBJ2-3	16	TGTGCCAGCAGACGTTGGGCCGGGGGCGGCACAGATACGCAGTATTTT	CASRRWAGGGTDTQYF
TRBV5-4	NA	NA	TRBJ2-7	12	TGTGCCAGCAGCTCCCGGTCGGGCGAGCAGTACTTC	CASSSRSGEQYF
TRBV20-1	few	NA	TRBJ2-1	11	TGCAGTGCTTCCCCGGACAATGAGCAGTTCTTC	CSASPDNEQFF
TRBV19	NA	NA	TRBJ2-2	15	TGTGCCAGTACTCCAGTAAGCCCAGAAACCGGGGAGCTGTTTTTT	CASTPVSPETGELFF
TRBV10-3	NA	TRBD2	TRBJ2-1	15	TGTGCCATCAGCCCCGGGACTAGCGAGTACAATGAGCAGTTCTTC	CAISPGTSEYNEQFF
TRBV12-3/TRBV12-4	NA	NA	TRBJ2-5	13	TGTGCCAGCAGGCGGGACACCTCGCGGGAGCAGTACTTC	CASRRDTSREQYF
TRBV12-3/TRBV12-4	NA	NA	TRBJ1-2	13	TGTGCCAGCAGTCCGGCACAGTTCTATGGCTACACCTTC	CASSPAQFYGYTF
TRBV12-3/TRBV12-4	NA	NA	TRBJ2-7	17	TGTGCCAGCAGGAAGGTGGGACTCGGTATCAAGACTGACGAGCAGTACTTC	CASRKVGLGIKTDEQYF
TRBV19	NA	NA	TRBJ1-1	13	TGTGCCAGTACCACCGGGGGCGGAGTTGAAGCTTTCTTT	CASTTGGGVEAFF
TRBV15	NA	NA	TRBJ2-5	14	TGTGCCACCAGCGGGGACGGGGCGTTAGAGACCCAGTACTTC	CATSGDGALETQYF
TRBV11-1	NA	NA	TRBJ2-4	12	TGTGCCAGCAGCAGGGCGGAAAACATTCAGTACTTC	CASSRAENIQYF
TRBV6-6	few	NA	TRBJ1-2	14	TGTGCCAGCAGCGACAGGTCAGCTAACTATGGCTACACCTTC	CASSDRSANYGYTF
TRBV29-1	few	NA	TRBJ2-2	13	TGCAGCGTTGAAGATTTGACAATCGGGGAGCTGTTTTTT	CSVEDLTIGELFF
TRBV7-7	NA	NA	TRBJ2-1	16	TGTGCTAGCAGCAACACATATGGGGGTCAGGTCGATGAGCAGTTCTTC	CASSNTYGGQVDEQFF
TRBV7-6	few	TRBD1	TRBJ1-4	15	TGTGCCAGCAGCTCCACCGGGACAGGGCCCGAAAAACTGTTTTTT	CASSSTGTGPEKLFF
TRBV9	NA	NA	TRBJ1-1	14	TGTGCCGGGGGTGGGAACAGGGTGAACACTGAAGCTTTCTTT	CAGGGNRVNTEAFF
TRBV28	few	NA	TRBJ2-2	17	TGTGCCAGCAGTTTCCCGACGACAGACTATAACACCGGGGAGCTGTTTTTT	CASSFPTTDYNTGELFF
TRBV9	NA	NA	TRBJ2-3	14	TGTGCCAGCAGCGTAATCGGGGGCACAGATACGCAGTATTTT	CASSVIGGTDTQYF
TRBV28	NA	NA	TRBJ1-5	15	TGTGCCAGCAGTGAACAGGGAAAGAGGAATCAGCCCCAGCATTTT	CASSEQGKRNQPQHF
TRBV20-1	few	TRBD2	TRBJ2-2	18	TGCAGTGCTAGAGACCAAAGGGGACTAGCGGGAGGGGGATGGGAGCTGTTTTTT	CSARDQRGLAGGGWELFF
TRBV2	NA	TRBD2	TRBJ2-1	16	TGTGCCAGCAGTGGGTTGCGGGGGAGAGCCTACAATGAGCAGTTCTTC	CASSGLRGRAYNEQFF
TRBV6-5	NA	NA	TRBJ2-7	15	TGTGCCAGCAGTTACTCTGTCCAGGGGGGCTACGAGCAGTACTTC	CASSYSVQGGYEQYF
TRBV9	NA	NA	TRBJ2-7	15	TGTGCCAGCAGCGCCGAGAGTCAGAGCTCCTACGAGCAGTACTTC	CASSAESQSSYEQYF
TRBV6-6	many	TRBD2	TRBJ2-1	13	TGTGCCAGCAGTTATTTAGCGGGAAATGAGCAGTTCTTC	CASSYLAGNEQFF
TRBV28	NA	NA	TRBJ2-7	14	TGCGCCAGCAGTTTATGGGGCAGCCACTACGAACAGTACTTC	CASSLWGSHYEQYF
TRBV7-3	few	NA	TRBJ2-7	15	TGTGCCAGCAGCTTCAACCAGGCAGGGACGAACGAGCAGTACTTC	CASSFNQAGTNEQYF
TRBV28	NA	TRBD1	TRBJ2-7	14	TGTGCCAGCAGGGGACCGGGACAGCTCTACGAGCAGTACTTC	CASRGPGQLYEQYF
TRBV6-2/TRBV6-3	few	NA	TRBJ2-2	14	TGTGCCAGCACCCAAATCGAAAACTCCGGGGAGCTGTTTTTT	CASTQIENSGELFF
TRBV4-1	few	TRBD2	TRBJ2-1	15	TGCGCCAGCAGCCAAGGCGGCGGGAGGGGCAATGAGCAGTTCTTC	CASSQGGGRGNEQFF
TRBV20-1	NA	NA	TRBJ2-7	13	TGCAGTGCTAGAGGAGATTTCTCCTACGAGCAGTACTTC	CSARGDFSYEQYF
TRBV12-3/TRBV12-4	NA	NA	TRBJ2-1	16	TGTGCCAGCAGGCTTGGGGGGACCTCGGGTCGGGGTGAGCAGTTCTTC	CASRLGGTSGRGEQFF
TRBV5-1	few	NA	TRBJ1-4	17	TGCGCCAGCAGCCTCAGACCAACGACGGCAACTAATGAAAAACTGTTTTTT	CASSLRPTTATNEKLFF
TRBV7-6	few	NA	TRBJ1-6	13	TGTGCCAGCAGCTCGCTCCCCGATTCACCCCTCCACTTT	CASSSLPDSPLHF
TRBV7-6	few	NA	TRBJ1-6	13	TGTGCCAGCAGCTCCGGCGGGGGCCTTGCCCTCCACTTT	CASSSGGGLALHF
TRBV29-1	many	NA	TRBJ2-5	15	TGCAGCGTTGAGCCGGGAGTAGCAGACGGAGAGACCCAGTACTTC	CSVEPGVADGETQYF
TRBV20-1	NA	NA	TRBJ1-1	15	TGCAGTGCTAGAGATCGGGGCCAATGGAACACTGAAGCTTTCTTT	CSARDRGQWNTEAFF
TRBV6-5	few	TRBD2	TRBJ2-2	19	TGTGCCAGCAGTTACTTGGGGCCAGCGGGGCTGGTGGACACCGGGGAGCTGTTTTTT	CASSYLGPAGLVDTGELFF
TRBV18	NA	NA	TRBJ1-3	16	TGTGCCAGCTCACCATCAATCCAGGGATCTGGAAACACCATATATTTT	CASSPSIQGSGNTIYF
TRBV20-1	few	NA	TRBJ2-1	12	TGCAGTGCTAGTTTCAGGGTCTGGGAGCAGTTCTTC	CSASFRVWEQFF
TRBV6-1	few	NA	TRBJ2-3	16	TGTGCCAGCACCTCCGGACGAATTACTAGCACAGATACGCAGTATTTT	CASTSGRITSTDTQYF
TRBV7-2	few	NA	TRBJ2-5	13	TGTACCAGCAGCTTAGAGGGGACCTATACCCAGTACTTC	CTSSLEGTYTQYF
TRBV28	NA	TRBD1	TRBJ2-7	15	TGTGCCAGCAGTCGCAACGACAGGGATTCGGCCGAGCAGTACTTC	CASSRNDRDSAEQYF
TRBV4-1	NA	NA	TRBJ2-1	16	TGCGCCAGCAGCCAAATAGATCTAATGTCCTACAATGAGCAGTTCTTC	CASSQIDLMSYNEQFF
TRBV7-2	NA	TRBD1	TRBJ2-4	18	TGTGCCAGCAGCTTAGTGGCAGGGGGCGTTCTAGGGGAAAACATTCAGTACTTC	CASSLVAGGVLGENIQYF
TRBV6-6	NA	TRBD1	TRBJ1-1	14	TGTGCCAGCAGTGGGGGACAGTTGAACACTGAAGCTCTCTTT	CASSGGQLNTEALF
TRBV28	few	TRBD2	TRBJ2-2	18	TGTGCCAGCAGAACCCGAACACCGGGACTAGTGATGACCGGGGAGCTGTTTTTT	CASRTRTPGLVMTGELFF
TRBV6-1	few	NA	TRBJ2-1	14	TGTGCCAGCAGTGAAGATATTAGGGGCCCTGAGCAGTTCTTC	CASSEDIRGPEQFF